A selection of T cell receptor beta chains follows, all from one sample in a study of blood T cell repertoires in COVID-19. Method: immunoSEQ multiplex PCR; TCRdb's copy keeps in-frame clones and lacks some. The repertoire includes about 79,000 clones, around nine tenths of them detected once, and roughly 13% sits in the top ten. The sequenced sample consisted of peripheral blood. These receptors were taken from a man between 65 and 85 years old with active or convalescent COVID-19. The CDR3 runs from the conserved cysteine through the conserved F or W. The D gene is left open where the match is weak. Clone size is given for some rows only: seen once, a few or many times, or a class if the clone is expanded.

TRBV30,-,TRBJ1-1,TRBD1,CAWRGDRVNTEAFF,TGTGCCTGGAGGGGGGACAGGGTCAACACTGAAGCTTTCTTT
TRBV12-3/TRBV12-4,-,TRBJ2-1,-,CASSRGNEQFF,TGTGCCAGCAGCCGGGGGAATGAGCAGTTCTTC
TRBV7-9,-,TRBJ1-3,-,CASSLDRTAGNTIYF,TGTGCCAGCAGCCTAGATCGGACAGCTGGAAACACCATATATTTT
TRBV27,-,TRBJ2-1,-,CASSPIRRGLYNEQFF,TGTGCCAGCAGTCCCATCCGGAGGGGGCTATACAATGAGCAGTTCTTC
TRBV6-5,-,TRBJ2-3,TRBD1,CASSPTGGRGTQYF,TGTGCCAGCAGTCCGACAGGGGGCAGGGGTACGCAGTATTTT
TRBV11-2,once,TRBJ2-6,TRBD1,CASSYRGSGANVLTF,TGTGCCAGCAGCTACAGGGGAAGCGGGGCCAACGTCCTGACTTTC
TRBV2,-,TRBJ1-5,-,CASPTGVGQPQHF,TGTGCCAGCCCAACCGGGGTGGGGCAGCCCCAGCATTTT
TRBV6-1,-,TRBJ1-4,TRBD1,CASRAGTVNEKLFF,TGTGCCAGCAGGGCCGGGACAGTGAATGAAAAACTGTTTTTT
TRBV5-1,-,TRBJ2-7,TRBD1,CASSLAGGTGVHEQYF,TGCGCCAGCAGCTTGGCGGGAGGGACAGGGGTCCACGAGCAGTACTTC
TRBV2,once,TRBJ2-7,TRBD1,CASRDRGPWEQYF,TGTGCCAGCAGGGACAGGGGGCCTTGGGAGCAGTACTTC
TRBV4-1,once,TRBJ1-2,-,CASSQEQHYGYTF,TGCGCCAGCAGCCAAGAACAGCACTATGGCTACACCTTC
TRBV6-6,-,TRBJ2-1,-,CASSPFGSQMYNEQFF,TGTGCCAGCAGCCCTTTCGGTTCCCAAATGTACAATGAGCAGTTCTTC
TRBV6-5,-,TRBJ2-2,-,CASSANRANTGELFF,TGTGCCAGCAGCGCGAACCGGGCGAACACCGGGGAGCTGTTTTTT